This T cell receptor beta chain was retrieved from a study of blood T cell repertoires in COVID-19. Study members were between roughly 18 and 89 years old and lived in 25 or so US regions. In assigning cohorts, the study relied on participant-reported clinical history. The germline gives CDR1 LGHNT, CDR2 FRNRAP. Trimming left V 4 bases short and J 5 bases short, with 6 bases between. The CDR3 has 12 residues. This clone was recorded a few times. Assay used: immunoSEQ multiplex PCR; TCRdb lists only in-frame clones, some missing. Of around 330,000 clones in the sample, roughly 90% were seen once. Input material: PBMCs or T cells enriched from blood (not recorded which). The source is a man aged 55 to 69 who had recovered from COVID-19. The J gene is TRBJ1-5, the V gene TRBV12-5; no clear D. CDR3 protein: CASGSPDQPQHF. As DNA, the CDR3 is TGTGCTAGTGGTTCCCCAGATCAGCCCCAGCATTTT.